Listed below are T cell receptor beta chains from one sample, sequenced in a study of Ad26.COV2.S vaccination and SARS-CoV-2 variants. Some clones are missing from TCRdb's copy, which holds only in-frame ones; the method was immunoSEQ multiplex PCR. The data hold over 100,000 clones, with around 80% observed a single time. Sequencing used peripheral blood, obtained after recovery from COVID-19. The receptors derive from a human donor who had recovered from COVID-19. Each CDR3 is given with its conserved first and last residue. A D gene is named only where the DNA matches it firmly. For some rows the clone size is stated as once, few or many, or as a class when expanded; others skip it.

d_call,j_call,clone_size,v_call,cdr3_aa,cdr3_nt
.,TRBJ2-7,.,TRBV19,CASSMETGPDEQYF,TGTGCCAGTAGTATGGAGACAGGCCCGGACGAGCAGTACTTC
TRBD2,TRBJ2-3,.,TRBV9,CASSAGGVRTDTQYF,TGTGCCAGCAGCGCCGGGGGGGTGCGCACAGATACGCAGTATTTT
.,TRBJ2-2,.,TRBV6-5,CASSYDYRNTGELFF,TGTGCCAGCAGTTACGACTACAGAAACACCGGGGAGCTGTTTTTT
TRBD1,TRBJ2-7,.,TRBV6-6,CASSSGQEQYF,TGTGCCAGCAGTTCGGGACAGGAGCAGTACTTC
.,TRBJ1-6,.,TRBV7-9,CASSLPGGNSPLHF,TGTGCCAGCAGCTTACCGGGCGGGAATTCACCCCTCCACTTT
.,TRBJ2-7,.,TRBV28,CASSWGGRVGYEQYF,TGTGCCAGCAGTTGGGGTGGGCGGGTCGGCTACGAGCAGTACTTC
TRBD1,TRBJ2-3,few,TRBV7-2,CASSLVPLTGTGTLMQYF,TGTGCCAGCAGCTTAGTACCATTGACCGGGACAGGGACCCTCATGCAGTATTTT
.,TRBJ2-1,.,TRBV27,CASSLSSGDEQFF,TGTGCCAGCAGTTTATCTAGCGGCGATGAGCAGTTCTTC
.,TRBJ2-7,.,TRBV18,CASSPSLYEQYF,TGTGCCAGCTCACCAAGTTTGTACGAGCAGTACTTC
.,TRBJ2-1,.,TRBV12-5,CASGLVRGSEQFF,TGTGCTAGTGGTTTGGTACGCGGAAGTGAGCAGTTCTTC
.,TRBJ2-3,.,TRBV7-2,CASSLSTGNTQYF,TGTGCCAGCAGCTTGTCAACAGGGAATACGCAGTATTTT
.,TRBJ2-3,few,TRBV5-1,CASSTIFTDTQYF,TGCGCCAGCAGCACTATTTTTACAGATACGCAGTATTTT
TRBD1,TRBJ2-6,.,TRBV6-4,CASSKTGAGANVLTF,TGTGCCAGCAGCAAAACAGGGGCTGGGGCCAACGTCCTGACTTTC
.,TRBJ1-1,.,TRBV6-1,CASSEQGRTEAFF,TGTGCCAGCAGTGAACAGGGGAGAACTGAAGCTTTCTTT
TRBD2,TRBJ2-5,.,TRBV18,CASSPPGLAGETQYF,TGTGCCAGCTCACCCCCAGGACTAGCGGGGGAGACCCAGTACTTC
.,TRBJ2-1,.,TRBV2,CASSDGQLTSYNEQFF,TGTGCCAGCAGTGACGGACAGCTAACCTCCTACAATGAGCAGTTCTTC
TRBD2,TRBJ2-3,.,TRBV2,CAIPWGGLTSTDTQYF,TGTGCCATCCCGTGGGGGGGGTTAACTAGCACAGATACGCAGTATTTT
TRBD2,TRBJ2-6,.,TRBV2,CASSVPGSGGKRSTGANVLTF,TGTGCCAGCAGTGTCCCTGGGAGCGGGGGGAAGAGGTCGACTGGGGCCAACGTCCTGACTTTC
.,TRBJ1-2,.,TRBV14,CASSFRTGGYTF,TGTGCCAGCAGCTTTCGGACCGGGGGCTACACCTTC
TRBD1,TRBJ1-3,once,TRBV7-3,CASSLISRQGVGNTIYF,TGTGCCAGCAGCTTAATCTCCCGACAGGGGGTGGGAAACACCATATATTTT
.,TRBJ1-6,.,TRBV7-9,CASSLTPLSDSPLHF,TGTGCCAGCAGCTTAACCCCCCTGAGCGATTCACCCCTCCACTTT
.,TRBJ2-7,.,TRBV7-9,CASSVHYEQYF,TGTGCCAGCAGCGTCCACTACGAGCAGTACTTC
.,TRBJ1-6,.,TRBV5-6,CASSPASRWDNSPLHF,TGTGCCAGCAGCCCGGCGTCCCGCTGGGATAATTCACCCCTCCACTTT